Included here is one T cell receptor (beta chain) sequence, with context. Trimming removed 4 bases from V and 1 base from J; junction bases left unmatched: 11. This CDR3 spans 17 amino acids. Germline-derived CDR1 and CDR2 are SGHKS and YYEKEE (reference sequence). This sample is part of a study of OX40 agonist ivuxolimab in advanced cancers. Produced via immunoSEQ multiplex PCR; TCRdb's table is partial and in-frame only. Here the sample spans 60,000 to 85,000 clones, over 80% being singletons. The chain joins TRBV5-5 to TRBJ2-7, with 10 bases matching TRBD2. The receptor was derived from an adult with an advanced solid tumor such as melanoma, head and neck, liver or kidney cancer. The sample in question was CD4+ or CD8+ T cells sorted from blood, obtained in a trial of the OX40 agonist ivuxolimab. CDR3 coding DNA: TGTGCCAGCAGCGTGTGGCTAGCGGGGGAATCTTCCTACGAGCAGTACTTC. Its protein is CASSVWLAGESSYEQYF.